These 8 T cell receptor beta chains were all obtained from the same sample, sequenced in a study of shared clonotypes between healthy human individuals. Using immunoSEQ multiplex PCR, the repertoire was profiled, and TCRdb retains in-frame clones only, with some absent. In the table there are approximately 510,000 clones, 79% of which are singletons. Sequencing was performed on PBMCs. These receptors were collected from a woman in her forties in good health. Some clones in this sample may be carry-over from other donors' samples.

The CDR3 loop is CASSRGLAPDEQFF. In nucleotides, the CDR3 is TGTGCCAGCAGCAGAGGACTAGCACCCGATGAGCAGTTCTTC. V usage is TRBV7-2 and J usage is TRBJ2-1; 8 nucleotides align to TRBD2. Trimming removed 5 bases from V and 8 bases from J; junction bases left unmatched: 8. The CDR3 is 14 residues long. Germline V lookup: CDR1 SGHTA, CDR2 FQGNSA.

V usage is TRBV5-1 and J usage is TRBJ1-1; 7 nucleotides agree with TRBD1. Germline CDR1 and CDR2: SGHRS and YFSETQ. The CDR3 extends over 12 amino acids. After removal of 9 bases from V and 11 bases from J, the junction contained 13 bases not matched to a gene. CDR3 sequence: CAKGGGRRGAFF. The CDR3 DNA follows: TGCGCCAAAGGAGGGGGCAGACGTGGGGCTTTCTTT.

The V and J genes are TRBV4-3 and TRBJ2-1; D remains unclear. Germline CDR1 reads LGHNA; CDR2 reads YSLEER. This CDR3 has 15 amino acids. Trimming cost V 1 base and J 4 bases, with 11 bases left between them. The CDR3 DNA follows: TGCGCCAGCAGCCAAGTAACTCTTAAGTACAATGAGCAGTTCTTC. The encoded protein is CASSQVTLKYNEQFF.

V is TRBV25-1 and J is TRBJ2-7; D might be TRBD2 (6 bases). The CDR3 loop spans 14 amino acids. V was cut by 3 bases and J by 4 bases, with 13 bases left in between. Germline CDR1 MGHDK, CDR2 SYGVNS. For the CDR3, the DNA is TGTGCCAGCAGTGAGCCGGGAGATTTTTACGAGCAGTACTTC. It specifies CASSEPGDFYEQYF.

V is TRBV7-9 and J is TRBJ1-5; a weak D match, TRBD1 (5 bases). Per the germline V gene, CDR1 is SEHNR and CDR2 is FQNEAQ (reference sequence). Trimming pared 1 base from V and 7 bases from J, leaving 17 bases between. CDR3 size: 16 residues. CDR3 protein: CASSLVLGGNNQPQHF. CDR3 nucleotide sequence: TGTGCCAGCAGCTTAGTCTTGGGGGGGAATAACCAGCCCCAGCATTTT.

The gene calls are TRBV18 and TRBJ2-1; no reliable D call. This CDR3 has 13 amino acids. Germline CDR1 reads KGHSH; CDR2 reads LQKENI. Trimming pared 8 bases from V and 7 bases from J, leaving 15 bases between. DNA for the CDR3: TGTGCCAGCCATTTGGGTAGCAGGAATGAGCAGTTCTTC. Protein sequence: CASHLGSRNEQFF.

This chain links TRBV28 with TRBJ1-6; 10 positions match TRBD1. This CDR3 contains 16 residues. The germline V gene encodes CDR1 MDHEN and CDR2 SYDVKM. V lost 6 bases and J lost 7; bases outside the gene matches: 9. In nucleotides, the CDR3 is TGTGCCAGCAGCCCGGGACAGGGGTTTCCCAATTCACCCCTCCACTTT. Its translation is CASSPGQGFPNSPLHF.

The chain employs TRBV11-1 and TRBJ2-5; TRBD1 aligns across 7 bases. The germline V gene encodes CDR1 SGHAT and CDR2 FQDESV (reference sequence). After removal of 5 bases from V and 5 bases from J, the junction contained 5 bases not matched to a gene. CDR3 length equals 13 residues. CDR3 residues: CASSRQQGETQYF. CDR3 bases: TGTGCCAGCAGCCGCCAACAGGGGGAGACCCAGTACTTC.